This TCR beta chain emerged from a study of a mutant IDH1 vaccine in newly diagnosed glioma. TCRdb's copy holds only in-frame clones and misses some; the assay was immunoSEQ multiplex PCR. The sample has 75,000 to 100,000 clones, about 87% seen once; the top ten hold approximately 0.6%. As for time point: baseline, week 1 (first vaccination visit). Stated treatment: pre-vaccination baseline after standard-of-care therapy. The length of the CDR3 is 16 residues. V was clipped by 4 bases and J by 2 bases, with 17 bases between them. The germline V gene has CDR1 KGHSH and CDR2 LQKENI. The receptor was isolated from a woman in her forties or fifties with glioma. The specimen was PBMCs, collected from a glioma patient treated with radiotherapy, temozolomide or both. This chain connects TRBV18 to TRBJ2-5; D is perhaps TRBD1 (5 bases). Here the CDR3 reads CASSLREQARQETQYF. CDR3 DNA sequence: TGTGCCAGCTCACTTAGAGAACAGGCTAGACAAGAGACCCAGTACTTC.